A single sample gave rise to the 3 T cell receptor beta chains below, sequenced in a study of blood T cell repertoires in COVID-19. TCRdb's table, derived via immunoSEQ multiplex PCR, lists solely in-frame clones and lacks some. The sample has around 230,000 clones, approximately 83% seen once. The specimen sequenced was PBMCs or T cells enriched from blood (not recorded which). Source of these receptors: a woman between 40 and 55 years old with acute COVID-19.

This chain links TRBV5-1 with TRBJ2-7; D is possibly TRBD2 (6 bases). Trimming stripped 4 bases from V and 0 bases from J, with 17 bases between. The CDR3 contains 16 residues. CDR1 and CDR2 from the germline V gene are SGHRS and YFSETQ. Here the CDR3 reads CASSPQRSRDSYEQYF. The CDR3 DNA is TGCGCCAGCAGCCCCCAACGCTCGCGGGACTCCTACGAGCAGTACTTC.

The rearrangement links TRBV14 to TRBJ1-2; D uncertain. Germline V gene sequence: CDR1 SGHDN, CDR2 FVKESK. This CDR3 is 15 amino acids long. The germline V and J ends were trimmed by 3 bases and 0 bases, with 11 bases remaining between them. The DNA for the CDR3 is TGTGCCAGCAGCCAGACATCCACCTCTAACTATGGCTACACCTTC. Translation: CASSQTSTSNYGYTF.

The chain joins TRBV24-1 to TRBJ2-2; TRBD2 aligns across 10 bases. This CDR3 is 17 amino acids long. The V and J ends lost 7 bases and 3 bases, in that order; junction bases with no gene match: 10. In germline, CDR1 is KGHDR, CDR2 SFDVKD. This CDR3 reads CATSKSGTSAYTGELFF. CDR3 sequence (DNA): TGTGCCACCAGCAAATCCGGGACTAGCGCATACACCGGGGAGCTGTTTTTT.